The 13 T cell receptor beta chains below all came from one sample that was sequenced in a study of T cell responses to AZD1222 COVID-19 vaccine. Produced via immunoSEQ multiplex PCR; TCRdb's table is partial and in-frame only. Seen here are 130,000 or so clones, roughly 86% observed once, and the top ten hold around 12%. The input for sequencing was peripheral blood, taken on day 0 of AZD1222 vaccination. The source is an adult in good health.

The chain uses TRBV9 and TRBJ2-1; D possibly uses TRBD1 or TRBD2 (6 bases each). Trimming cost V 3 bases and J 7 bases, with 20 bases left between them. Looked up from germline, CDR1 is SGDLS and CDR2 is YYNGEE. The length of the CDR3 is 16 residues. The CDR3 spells CASSEYSWGANNEQFF. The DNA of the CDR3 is TGTGCCAGCAGCGAATATAGCTGGGGGGCCAATAATGAGCAGTTCTTC.

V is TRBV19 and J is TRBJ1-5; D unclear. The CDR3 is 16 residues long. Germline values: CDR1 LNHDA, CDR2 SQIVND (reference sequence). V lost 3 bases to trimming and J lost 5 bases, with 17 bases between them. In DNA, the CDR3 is TGTGCCAGTAGTATCTTCCCAGGCATGGGCGATCAGCCCCAGCATTTT. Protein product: CASSIFPGMGDQPQHF.

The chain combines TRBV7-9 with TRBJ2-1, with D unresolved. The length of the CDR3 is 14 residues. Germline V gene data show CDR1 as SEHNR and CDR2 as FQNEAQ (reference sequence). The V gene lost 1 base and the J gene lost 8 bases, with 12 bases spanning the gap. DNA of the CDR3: TGTGCCAGCAGCTTAGGTTTAGCTGGCGATGAGCAGTTCTTC. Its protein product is CASSLGLAGDEQFF.

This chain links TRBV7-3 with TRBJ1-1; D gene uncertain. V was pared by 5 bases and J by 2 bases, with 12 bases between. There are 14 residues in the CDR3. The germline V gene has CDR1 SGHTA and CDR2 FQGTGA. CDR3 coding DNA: TGTGCCAGCAGCCCCGTCGGGGATAACACTGAAGCTTTCTTT. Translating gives CASSPVGDNTEAFF.

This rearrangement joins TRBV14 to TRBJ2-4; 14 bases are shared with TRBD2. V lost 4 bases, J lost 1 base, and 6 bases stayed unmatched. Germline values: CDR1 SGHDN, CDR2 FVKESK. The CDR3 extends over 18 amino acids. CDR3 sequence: CASSPGLAGVWAKNIQYF. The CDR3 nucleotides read TGTGCCAGCAGCCCGGGACTAGCGGGAGTATGGGCCAAAAACATTCAGTACTTC.

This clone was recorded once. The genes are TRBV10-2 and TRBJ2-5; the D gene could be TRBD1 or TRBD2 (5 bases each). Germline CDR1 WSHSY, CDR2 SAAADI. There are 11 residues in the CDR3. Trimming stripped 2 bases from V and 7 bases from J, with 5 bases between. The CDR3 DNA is TGCGCCAGCAGTGAGGGGGGGACCCAGTACTTC. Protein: CASSEGGTQYF.

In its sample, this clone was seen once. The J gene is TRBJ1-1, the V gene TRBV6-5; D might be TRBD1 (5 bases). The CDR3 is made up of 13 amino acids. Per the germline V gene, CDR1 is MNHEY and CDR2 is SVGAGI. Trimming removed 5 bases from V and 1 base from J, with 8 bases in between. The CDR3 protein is CASSRGANTEAFF. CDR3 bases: TGTGCCAGCAGTCGCGGGGCGAACACTGAAGCTTTCTTT.

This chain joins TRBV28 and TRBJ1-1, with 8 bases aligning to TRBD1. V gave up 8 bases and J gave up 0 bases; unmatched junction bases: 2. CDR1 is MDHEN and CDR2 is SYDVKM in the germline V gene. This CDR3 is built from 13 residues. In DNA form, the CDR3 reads TGTGCCAGCGTGACAGGGGTGAACACTGAAGCTTTCTTT. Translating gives CASVTGVNTEAFF.

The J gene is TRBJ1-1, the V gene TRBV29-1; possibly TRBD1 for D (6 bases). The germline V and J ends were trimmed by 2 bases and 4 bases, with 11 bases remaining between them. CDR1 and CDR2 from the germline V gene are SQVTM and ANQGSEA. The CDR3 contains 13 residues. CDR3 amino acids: CSVENRVGTEAFF. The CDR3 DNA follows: TGCAGCGTTGAAAACAGGGTCGGCACTGAAGCTTTCTTT.

The CDR3 spells CAISEQGGAGYGYTF. The CDR3 nucleotides read TGTGCCATCAGTGAGCAAGGGGGCGCCGGCTATGGCTACACCTTC. The J gene is TRBJ1-2, the V gene TRBV10-3; TRBD1 matches 7 bases. The length of the CDR3 is 15 residues. Germline CDR1 ENHRY, CDR2 SYGVKD. The J segment lost 4 bases and the V segment lost 2 bases, leaving 7 bases of the junction unmatched.

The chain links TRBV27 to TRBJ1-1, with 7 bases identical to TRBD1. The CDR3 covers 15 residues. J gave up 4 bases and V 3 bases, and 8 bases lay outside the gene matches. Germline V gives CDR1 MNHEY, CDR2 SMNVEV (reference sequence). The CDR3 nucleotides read TGTGCCAGCAGTTTGACGGCAGGGGGGAGCACTGAAGCTTTCTTT. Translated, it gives CASSLTAGGSTEAFF.

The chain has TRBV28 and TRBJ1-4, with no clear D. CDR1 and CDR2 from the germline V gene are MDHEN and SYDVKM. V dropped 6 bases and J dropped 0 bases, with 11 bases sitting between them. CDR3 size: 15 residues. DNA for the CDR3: TGTGCCAGCAGACGCACTGCTACAACTAATGAAAAACTGTTTTTT. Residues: CASRRTATTNEKLFF.

The CDR3 region has the DNA TGTGCCAGCAGCGTAGCTACGGGGACAGGGCAAGAGACCCAGTACTTC. Translating gives CASSVATGTGQETQYF. The chain couples TRBV9 to TRBJ2-5, with TRBD1 matching over 9 bases. CDR3 length: 16 amino acids. With 0 bases clipped from V and 2 bases from J, the junction kept 5 bases outside the gene matches. The germline V gene encodes CDR1 SGDLS and CDR2 YYNGEE.